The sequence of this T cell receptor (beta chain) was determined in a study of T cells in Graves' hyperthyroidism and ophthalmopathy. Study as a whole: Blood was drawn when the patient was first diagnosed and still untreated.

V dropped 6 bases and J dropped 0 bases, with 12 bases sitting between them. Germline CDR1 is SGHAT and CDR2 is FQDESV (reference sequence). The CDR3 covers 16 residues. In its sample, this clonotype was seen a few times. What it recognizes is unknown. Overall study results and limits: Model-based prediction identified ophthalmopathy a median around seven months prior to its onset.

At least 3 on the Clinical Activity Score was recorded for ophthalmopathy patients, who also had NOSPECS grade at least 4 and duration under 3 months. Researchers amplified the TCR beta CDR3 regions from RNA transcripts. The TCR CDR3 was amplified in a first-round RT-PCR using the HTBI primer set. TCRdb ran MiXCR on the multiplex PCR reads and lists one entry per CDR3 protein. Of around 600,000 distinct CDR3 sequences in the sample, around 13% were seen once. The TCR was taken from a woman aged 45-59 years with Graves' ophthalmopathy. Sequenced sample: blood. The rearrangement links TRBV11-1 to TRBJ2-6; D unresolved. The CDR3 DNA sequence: TGTGCCAGCAGTTTCTGGGCCGCCTCTGGGGCCAACGTCCTGACTTTC. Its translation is CASSFWAASGANVLTF.